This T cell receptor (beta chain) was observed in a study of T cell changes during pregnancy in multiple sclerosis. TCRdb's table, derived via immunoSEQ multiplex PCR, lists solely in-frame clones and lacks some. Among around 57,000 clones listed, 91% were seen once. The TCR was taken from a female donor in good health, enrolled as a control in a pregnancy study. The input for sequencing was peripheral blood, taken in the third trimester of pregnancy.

Here the CDR3 reads CASSWTTGNYGYTF. Here the CDR3 DNA reads TGTGCCAGCAGTTGGACAACCGGCAACTATGGCTACACCTTC. The V gene is TRBV27, the J gene TRBJ1-2, with a tentative D call TRBD1 (5 bases). The CDR3 is made up of 14 amino acids. Trimming stripped 4 bases from V and 2 bases from J, with 11 bases between. CDR1 and CDR2 (germline): MNHEY, SMNVEV (reference sequence).